Below are 21 T cell receptor beta chains sequenced from a single sample in a study of lymphopenia after photon versus proton radiotherapy. TCRdb's copy holds only in-frame clones and misses some; the assay was immunoSEQ multiplex PCR. The sample contains almost 30,000 clones, more than 75% of which appear only once. This specimen was peripheral blood, taken from a patient treated with proton-based radiotherapy. Receptors originate from a woman aged 60-75 years with cholangiocarcinoma. Some clones in this sample may be carry-over from other donors' samples.

The J gene is TRBJ2-2, the V gene TRBV11-2, with 8 bases aligning to TRBD1. CDR1 is SGHAT, CDR2 FQNNGV, per germline. The V and J ends lost 11 bases and 6 bases, in that order; junction bases with no gene match: 14. The CDR3 is 15 amino acids. The DNA for the CDR3 is TGTGCCGTAAGCTTCTGGACAGGGTTTGCCGGGGAGCTGTTTTTT. This gives the protein CAVSFWTGFAGELFF.

The rearrangement links TRBV7-2 to TRBJ2-3, with TRBD2 identical over 9 bases. There are 18 residues in the CDR3. Germline V CDR1 and CDR2: SGHTA, FQGNSA. V trimming: 5 bases; J trimming: 0 bases; junction bases outside the gene matches: 12. The CDR3 protein is CASSPRPPLAGSTDTQYF. The CDR3 bases are TGTGCCAGCAGCCCTAGACCTCCACTAGCGGGTAGCACAGATACGCAGTATTTT.

This chain uses TRBV11-2 with TRBJ1-3; D is unclear. Germline CDR1 reads SGHAT; CDR2 reads FQNNGV. Trimming shortened V by 3 bases and J by 0 bases, and 6 bases separated the two germline ends. This CDR3 is built from 14 residues. DNA for the CDR3: TGTGCCAGCAGCTTTGGCAACTCTGGAAACACCATATATTTT. This encodes CASSFGNSGNTIYF.

The chain couples TRBV19 to TRBJ2-1; 12 bases map to TRBD2. The ends lost 6 bases at V and 7 bases at J; junction bases unmatched: 7. In germline, CDR1 is LNHDA, CDR2 SQIVND (reference sequence). This CDR3 comprises 15 residues. The CDR3 spells CASSVSSGGANEQFF. The CDR3 coding sequence is TGTGCCAGTAGCGTCTCTAGCGGGGGGGCGAATGAGCAGTTCTTC. The variable domain in full, with the rest retrieved from reference TRBV19 and TRBJ2-1, is DGGITQSPKYLFRKEGQNVTLSCEQNLNHDAMYWYRQDPGQGLRLIYYSQIVNDFQKGDIAEGYSVSREKKESFPLTVTSAQKNPTAFYLCASSVSSGGANEQFFGPGTRLTVL.

Written as DNA, the CDR3 is TGTGCCAGCAGTGATTTCGCCAACACTGAAGCTTTCTTT. Residues: CASSDFANTEAFF. The gene calls are TRBV6-1 and TRBJ1-1; D is unresolved. This CDR3 comprises 13 residues. From germline, CDR1 is MNHNS and CDR2 SASEGT. Trimming removed 3 bases from V and 2 bases from J, with 7 bases in between.

In the case of this clone: The sample has other DNA sequences that encode this CDR3 too. The rearrangement uses TRBV20-1 and TRBJ2-1; D not certain. Trimming left V 0 bases short and J 6 bases short, with 0 bases between. The germline V gene has CDR1 DFQATT and CDR2 SNEGSKA (reference sequence). This CDR3 is 10 amino acids long. CDR3 in amino acids: CSARDNEQFF. Written as DNA, the CDR3 is TGCAGTGCTAGAGACAATGAGCAGTTCTTC.

The rearrangement joins TRBV7-2 to TRBJ2-5; perhaps TRBD1 as D (5 bases). The better agreement between TRBJ2-7 and the DNA end casts doubt on the J call. This CDR3 region has 12 residues. Germline CDR1 reads SGHTA; CDR2 reads FQGNSA. CDR3: CASSTQGYEQYF. The DNA for the CDR3 is TGTGCCAGCAGCACGCAGGGATACGAGCAGTACTTC.

The chain has TRBV4-2 and TRBJ1-1, with TRBD1 matching over 10 bases. The CDR3 runs to 17 residues. V gave up 1 base and J gave up 6 bases; unmatched junction bases: 11. Germline V CDR1 and CDR2: LGHNA, YNFKEQ. In nucleotides, the CDR3 is TGTGCCAGCAGCCAAGTAAGTCGACAGGGGGCGAGAGCTGAAGCTTTCTTT. Translating it yields CASSQVSRQGARAEAFF.

V is TRBV30 and J is TRBJ1-4, with a possible D match to TRBD1 (5 bases). This CDR3 is built from 13 residues. Per germline, CDR1 GTSNPN and CDR2 SVGIG (reference sequence). Between the trimmed V and J ends, which lost 4 bases and 3 bases, there was a span of 9 bases. CDR3 protein: CAWTGQSNEKLFF. As DNA, the CDR3 is TGTGCCTGGACGGGGCAGTCTAATGAAAAACTGTTTTTT.

The chain couples TRBV5-1 to TRBJ2-7; D unclear. The germline gives CDR1 SGHRS, CDR2 YFSETQ. There are 13 residues in the CDR3. V was clipped by 0 bases and J by 6 bases, with 10 bases between them. CDR3 sequence reads: CASSLAVSSEQYF. The CDR3 nucleotides are TGCGCCAGCAGCTTGGCGGTATCGTCCGAGCAGTACTTC.

CDR3 sequence (DNA): TGTGCCAGCAGCAGACCCGTAGGGCAGATGAACACTGAAGCTTTCTTT. It encodes CASSRPVGQMNTEAFF. V gene TRBV5-4 combines with J gene TRBJ1-1; D call uncertain. V gave up 4 bases and J gave up 0 bases, with 16 bases separating them. The germline V gene encodes CDR1 SGHNT and CDR2 YYREEE (reference sequence). The CDR3 is made up of 16 amino acids.

The genes are TRBV6-5 and TRBJ2-4; 10 nucleotides match TRBD1. The CDR3 loop spans 15 amino acids. Per the germline V gene, CDR1 is MNHEY and CDR2 is SVGAGI. Trimming at V came to 6 bases and at J to 3 bases, leaving 5 bases not matched to a gene. CDR3 in amino acids: CASRSDRGDKNIQYF. CDR3 DNA: TGTGCCAGCAGGTCGGACAGGGGGGACAAAAACATTCAGTACTTC.

The chain joins TRBV4-2 to TRBJ1-4; the match to TRBD1 covers 10 bases. The CDR3 loop spans 16 amino acids. The germline gives CDR1 LGHNA, CDR2 YNFKEQ. With V trimmed by 3 bases and J by 0 bases, 1 base remained unmatched. The CDR3 spells CASSQGQGTTNEKLFF. CDR3 nucleotides: TGTGCCAGCAGCCAGGGACAGGGGACAACTAATGAAAAACTGTTTTTT.

A few counts support this clone. The V gene is TRBV12-5, the J gene TRBJ2-3, with 13 bases lining up with TRBD2. Trimming removed 0 bases from V and 2 bases from J; junction bases left unmatched: 5. The CDR3 sequence is 18 residues long. Germline V gene lookup returns CDR1 LGHNT and CDR2 FRNRAP. The CDR3 protein is CASGLVEGLAGVTDTQYF. The DNA for the CDR3 is TGTGCTAGTGGTTTGGTAGAAGGACTAGCGGGAGTCACAGATACGCAGTATTTT.

V usage is TRBV2 and J usage is TRBJ1-5; 8 bases are shared with TRBD1. Trimming cost V 6 bases and J 6 bases; bases outside gene matches: 10. CDR1 is SNHLY and CDR2 is FYNNEI in the germline V gene. CDR3 length: 15 residues. CDR3 loop: CASRIGQGRGQPQHF. CDR3 nucleotides: TGTGCCAGCAGGATTGGACAGGGACGGGGTCAGCCCCAGCATTTT.

The chain recombines TRBV18 with TRBJ2-5; perhaps TRBD2 as D (6 bases). Germline assignment: CDR1 KGHSH and CDR2 LQKENI. The length of the CDR3 is 13 residues. Trimming shortened V by 5 bases and J by 2 bases, and 9 bases separated the two germline ends. The CDR3 nucleotides read TGTGCCAGCTCAAGACTAGTACAAGAGACCCAGTACTTC. It codes for CASSRLVQETQYF.

The chain links TRBV5-1 to TRBJ2-2; D unclear. Germline CDR1 reads SGHRS; CDR2 reads YFSETQ. The ends were cut back, 0 bases at V and 3 bases at J, with 9 bases in the middle. The CDR3 covers 15 residues. The DNA for the CDR3 is TGCGCCAGCAGCTTGGCCGAAGCTTACACCGGGGAGCTGTTTTTT. It encodes CASSLAEAYTGELFF.

The chain employs TRBV10-3 and TRBJ2-7; D uncertain. Trimming cost V 2 bases and J 0 bases, with 8 bases left between them. CDR1 ENHRY and CDR2 SYGVKD come from the germline V gene. The CDR3 extends over 14 amino acids. The CDR3: CAISEDGYSYEQYF. Written as DNA, the CDR3 is TGTGCCATCAGTGAGGACGGCTACTCCTACGAGCAGTACTTC.

This clone was seen only a few times. This chain uses TRBV29-1 with TRBJ1-1; the match to TRBD1 covers 10 bases. Trimming at V came to 5 bases and at J to 1 base, leaving 1 base not matched to a gene. The CDR3 has 13 amino acids. The V gene's germline CDR1 is SQVTM and CDR2 ANQGSEA. The CDR3 reads CSVRTGGNTEAFF. CDR3 nucleotides: TGCAGCGTTAGGACAGGGGGGAACACTGAAGCTTTCTTT.

This rearrangement joins TRBV5-1 to TRBJ1-3; 9 bases are a match to TRBD1. From germline, CDR1 is SGHRS and CDR2 YFSETQ. V lost 0 bases, J lost 3 bases, and 10 bases stayed unmatched. The CDR3 length is 18 residues. CDR3 protein: CASSLAPTGGAGGNTIYF. The DNA of the CDR3 is TGCGCCAGCAGCTTGGCCCCTACAGGGGGCGCGGGTGGAAACACCATATATTTT.

This chain connects TRBV27 to TRBJ2-3; 16 nucleotides line up with TRBD2. With V trimmed by 4 bases and J by 6 bases, 1 base remained unmatched. CDR3 length equals 15 residues. The V gene's germline CDR1 is MNHEY and CDR2 SMNVEV (reference sequence). The CDR3 DNA sequence: TGTGCCAGCAGTTGGGGACTAGCGGGAGGGGATACGCAGTATTTT. Protein sequence: CASSWGLAGGDTQYF.